The 32 T cell receptor beta chains below were found in one sample sequenced in a study of vaccination effects on CD4 cells after COVID-19. The antigens of these receptors remain unknown. Using immunoSEQ multiplex PCR, the repertoire was profiled, and TCRdb retains in-frame clones only, with some absent. The sample consists of about 24,000 clones, 81% of them appearing once. CD4+ T cells specific for antigen were expanded with viral peptide pools by the ViraFEST assay before sequencing. Cultured cells yielded isolated CD4+ T cells after 10 days. Participants each got two BNT162b2 or mRNA-1273 vaccine doses. This sample comprised CD4+ T cells from PBMCs cultured with SARS-CoV-2 spike peptides, obtained after COVID-19 vaccination. These receptors were taken from a human donor who received a COVID-19 vaccine. Some clones in this sample may be carry-over from other donors' samples.

This chain connects TRBV5-4 to TRBJ2-3; 8 bases are shared with TRBD1. Per the germline V gene, CDR1 is SGHNT and CDR2 is YYREEE (reference sequence). V trimming: 3 bases; J trimming: 2 bases; junction bases outside the gene matches: 8. This CDR3 has 16 residues. The CDR3 DNA reads TGTGCCAGCAGCTCAAACCCAGGGGGCTTCACAGATACGCAGTATTTT. Encoded protein: CASSSNPGGFTDTQYF. The entire variable domain, with the rest obtained from reference TRBV5-4 and TRBJ2-3, is as follows: ETGVTQSPTHLIKTRGQQVTLRCSSQSGHNTVSWYQQALGQGPQFIFQYYREEENGRGNFPPRFSGLQFPNYSSELNVNALELDDSALYLCASSSNPGGFTDTQYFGPGTRLTVL.

This clone occurred a few times. V gene TRBV19 combines with J gene TRBJ1-6; unclear D gene. The CDR3 spans 15 residues. Trimming took off 1 base at V and 6 bases at J, with 10 bases between the two ends. Germline CDR1 and CDR2: LNHDA and SQIVND (reference sequence). The CDR3 DNA reads as TGTGCCAGTAGTATAGGGAATTGGGCTAATTCACCCCTCCACTTT. It codes for CASSIGNWANSPLHF.

The chain recombines TRBV5-6 with TRBJ1-1; D might be TRBD1 (6 bases). Germline V CDR1 and CDR2: SGHDT, YYEEEE. Trimming shortened V by 4 bases and J by 7 bases, and 26 bases separated the two germline ends. The CDR3 runs to 17 residues. The CDR3 nucleotides read TGTGCCAGCAGCCCTTTTGATCCGGACAGCGAACTGTTTGAAGCTTTCTTT. The encoded protein is CASSPFDPDSELFEAFF.

Sample share makes this clone medium-sized. CDR3 sequence reads: CASSTTGVGISTGELFF. The CDR3 nucleotides read TGTGCCAGCTCAACTACAGGGGTTGGTATAAGCACCGGGGAGCTGTTTTTT. The V and J genes are TRBV18 and TRBJ2-2; 7 bases map to TRBD1. Germline CDR1 is KGHSH and CDR2 is LQKENI. CDR3 length equals 17 residues. Germline trimming cut 5 bases from V and 4 bases from J; bases unmatched to any gene: 13.

The chain recombines TRBV5-4 with TRBJ1-1; D may be TRBD1 (5 bases). The V gene lost 0 bases and the J gene lost 3 bases, with 12 bases spanning the gap. Germline CDR1 reads SGHNT; CDR2 reads YYREEE (reference sequence). CDR3 length: 15 amino acids. The CDR3 nucleotides are TGTGCCAGCAGCTTGGGGCCAGGGCTGCACACTGAAGCTTTCTTT. Its translation: CASSLGPGLHTEAFF.

V usage is TRBV18 and J usage is TRBJ2-7; D uncertain. V lost 4 bases, J lost 1 base, and 8 bases lay in between. The CDR3 spans 13 residues. CDR1 and CDR2 (germline): KGHSH, LQKENI. The DNA of the CDR3 is TGTGCCAGCTCACTTGACATGTCCTACGAGCAGTACGTC. Translated, it gives CASSLDMSYEQYV.

This clone was counted a few times. The J gene is TRBJ2-7, the V gene TRBV6-5; D perhaps matches TRBD2 (6 bases). Trimming shortened V by 6 bases and J by 4 bases, and 13 bases separated the two germline ends. The CDR3 consists of 13 residues. Germline CDR1 and CDR2: MNHEY and SVGAGI. The CDR3 reads CASRKSGSYEQYV. CDR3 nucleotide sequence: TGTGCCAGCAGAAAGAGCGGGTCATACGAGCAGTACGTC.

The chain is built from TRBV3-1 (or the pseudogene TRBV3-2) and TRBJ1-4; D perhaps matches TRBD1 (6 bases). Germline assignment: CDR1 LGHDT and CDR2 YNNKEL (reference sequence). Trimming cost V 4 bases and J 6 bases, with 15 bases left between them. The length of the CDR3 is 15 residues. The CDR3 DNA reads TGTGCCAGCAGCCTACTTCCGGGACACTATGAAAAACTGTTTTTT. Amino acids: CASSLLPGHYEKLFF.

CDR3 in amino acids: CATSRDRGGGTGGYEQYV. The CDR3 DNA is TGTGCCACCAGCAGAGATCGAGGAGGAGGGACAGGGGGCTACGAGCAGTACGTC. The chain uses TRBV15 and TRBJ2-7, with 11 bases lining up with TRBD1. The CDR3 loop spans 18 amino acids. CDR1 and CDR2 (germline): LNHNV, YYDKDF (reference sequence). After removal of 0 bases from V and 3 bases from J, the junction contained 10 bases not matched to a gene.

This clone turned up a few times. The V call is TRBV19, the J call TRBJ2-7, with a weak D call TRBD2 (5 bases). The CDR3 runs 12 residues. Germline V gives CDR1 LNHDA, CDR2 SQIVND (reference sequence). V was clipped by 8 bases and J by 2 bases, with 10 bases between them. The CDR3 region is CASEGGTYEQYV. Here the CDR3 DNA reads TGTGCCAGTGAGGGCGGCACCTACGAGCAGTACGTC.

The rearrangement links TRBV6-1 to TRBJ1-6; no clear D gene. Germline CDR1 MNHNS, CDR2 SASEGT. V was shortened by 3 bases and J by 7 bases, with 10 bases between the two germline ends. The CDR3 loop spans 14 amino acids. DNA of the CDR3: TGTGCCAGCAGTGAGAACCGCGCGAATTCACCCCTCCACTTT. Translation: CASSENRANSPLHF.

This clone came up once. DNA of the CDR3: TGTGCCACCAGCCTCCGCAGGGGAGAGACCCAGTACTTC. Translating it yields CATSLRRGETQYF. This chain joins TRBV15 and TRBJ2-5, with D maybe TRBD1 (6 bases). Trimming removed 5 bases at V and 4 bases at J, with 11 bases between. This CDR3 is 13 amino acids long. CDR1 and CDR2 (germline): LNHNV, YYDKDF (reference sequence). Variable domain in full (rest from reference TRBV15 and TRBJ2-5): DAMVIQNPRYQVTQFGKPVTLSCSQTLNHNVMYWYQQKSSQAPKLLFHYYDKDFNNEADTPDNFQSRRPNTSFCFLDIRSPGLGDTAMYLCATSLRRGETQYFGPGTRLLVL.

The rearrangement links TRBV2 to TRBJ1-2, with TRBD1 identical over 8 bases. Trimming cost V 7 bases and J 3 bases; bases outside gene matches: 4. CDR3 length: 13 residues. The germline V gene has CDR1 SNHLY and CDR2 FYNNEI. The DNA of the CDR3 is TGTGCCAGCAATCCGACAGGGGACTATGGCTACACCTTC. This translates into CASNPTGDYGYTF.

This clone was picked up a small number of times. V is TRBV14 and J is TRBJ1-2; D is unclear. Germline lookup yields CDR1 SGHDN and CDR2 FVKESK. This CDR3 spans 12 amino acids. The V and J ends lost 1 base and 5 bases respectively, with 5 bases between them. The CDR3 protein is CASSQAGYGYTF. The CDR3 DNA reads TGTGCCAGCAGCCAAGCAGGTTATGGCTACACCTTC.

This clone was found a few times. The V call is TRBV5-8, the J call TRBJ2-7, with TRBD1 identical over 9 bases. This CDR3 region has 14 residues. The germline V gene encodes CDR1 SGHTS and CDR2 YDEGEE. The ends lost 4 bases at V and 6 bases at J; junction bases unmatched: 8. The CDR3 is CASSLGQGLGEQYV. CDR3 nucleotides: TGTGCCAGCAGCCTGGGACAGGGTCTAGGCGAGCAGTACGTC.

In nucleotides, the CDR3 is TGTGCCAGCTCACCAATTATGGACATTTCGAACACCGGGGAGCTGTTTTTT. The encoded protein is CASSPIMDISNTGELFF. The J gene is TRBJ2-2, the V gene TRBV18, with D tentatively TRBD1 (5 bases). Per germline, CDR1 KGHSH and CDR2 LQKENI. This CDR3 spans 17 amino acids. V lost 2 bases, J lost 0 bases, and 13 bases lay in between.

The chain employs TRBV2 and TRBJ1-4, with 7 bases that match TRBD1. Germline V lookup: CDR1 SNHLY, CDR2 FYNNEI. J gave up 9 bases and V 1 base, and 8 bases lay outside the gene matches. The CDR3 is made up of 15 amino acids. As DNA, the CDR3 is TGTGCCAGCAGTGAAGGCACAGGGGAGTTTAAAAAACTGTTTTTT. It yields the protein CASSEGTGEFKKLFF. Based on the CDR3 plus reference TRBV2 and TRBJ1-4, the full variable domain is EPEVTQTPSHQVTQMGQEVILRCVPISNHLYFYWYRQILGQKVEFLVSFYNNEISEKSEIFDDQFSVERPDGSNFTLKIRSTKLEDSAMYFCASSEGTGEFKKLFFGSGTQLSVL.

This clone was found once. The genes are TRBV7-2 and TRBJ1-1; D is possibly TRBD1 (5 bases). V lost 1 base, J lost 5 bases, and 8 bases lay in between. The CDR3 length is 13 residues. From germline, CDR1 is SGHTA and CDR2 FQGNSA. CDR3 nucleotide sequence: TGTGCCAGCAGCTTAGGGGGGGGGACTGAAGCTTTCTTT. Translated, it gives CASSLGGGTEAFF.

The V call is TRBV10-2, the J call TRBJ2-1; 11 bases fit TRBD2. Germline lookup yields CDR1 WSHSY and CDR2 SAAADI. V was pared by 5 bases and J by 9 bases, with 6 bases of the junction left unmatched. This CDR3 has 14 residues. The chain's CDR3 is CASSYRSGGGEQFF. CDR3 coding DNA: TGCGCCAGCAGTTACCGTAGCGGGGGGGGTGAGCAGTTCTTC.

This clone was seen a few times. The chain uses TRBV11-2 and TRBJ2-5; 8 nucleotides agree with TRBD2. With 5 bases clipped from V and 5 bases from J, the junction kept 16 bases outside the gene matches. The CDR3 covers 17 residues. Germline assignment: CDR1 SGHAT and CDR2 FQNNGV. The CDR3 DNA sequence: TGTGCCAGCAGCCAAAGGTCTTTTCTCGGGGGGGGTGAGACCCAGTACTTC. Residues: CASSQRSFLGGGETQYF.

The CDR3 DNA sequence: TGTGCCAGTAGTCTCGGACAGGGTGATAATGAAAAACTGTTTTTT. Translating it yields CASSLGQGDNEKLFF. The chain recombines TRBV19 with TRBJ1-4; 8 nucleotides agree with TRBD1. The germline CDR1 and CDR2 sequences are LNHDA and SQIVND (reference sequence). V trimming: 5 bases; J trimming: 4 bases; junction bases outside the gene matches: 6. The CDR3 spans 15 residues.

V and J are TRBV5-5 and TRBJ2-7, with D possibly being TRBD1 (6 bases). V shed 6 bases and J shed 3 bases, with 16 bases lying between them. This CDR3 region has 14 residues. CDR1 SGHKS and CDR2 YYEKEE come from the germline V gene (reference sequence). CDR3 nucleotide sequence: TGTGCCAGCACCAAAAGCAGGGGTAGCTACGAGCAGTACGTC. It codes for CASTKSRGSYEQYV.

J is TRBJ1-5 and V is TRBV5-6; 7 bases map to TRBD1. Germline V lookup: CDR1 SGHDT, CDR2 YYEEEE. The CDR3 covers 16 residues. The junction had 10 bases not matched to a gene; V was cut back by 4 bases and J by 3 bases. Here the CDR3 reads CASSRNGGGANQPQHF. CDR3 in DNA: TGTGCCAGCAGCCGTAACGGAGGGGGCGCCAATCAGCCCCAGCATTTT.

This sequence joins TRBV18 and TRBJ1-1; TRBD1 is a possible D gene (5 bases). The germline CDR1 and CDR2 sequences are KGHSH and LQKENI. V gave up 2 bases and J gave up 4 bases, with 14 bases separating them. CDR3 length equals 15 residues. The CDR3 spells CASSPGGPPGTEAFF. In nucleotides, the CDR3 is TGTGCCAGCTCACCAGGGGGACCCCCGGGCACTGAAGCTTTCTTT.

V is TRBV18 and J is TRBJ2-1; 8 bases agree with TRBD1. The length of the CDR3 is 14 residues. CDR1 KGHSH and CDR2 LQKENI come from the germline V gene. V gave up 4 bases and J gave up 7 bases; unmatched junction bases: 6. CDR3 sequence reads: CASSRKTGENEQFF. The CDR3, as DNA: TGTGCCAGCTCACGAAAGACAGGGGAGAATGAGCAGTTCTTC.

The chain joins TRBV12-3 or TRBV12-4 to TRBJ1-5; D gene ambiguous. The CDR3 covers 12 residues. The V gene lost 8 bases and the J gene lost 0 bases, with 5 bases spanning the gap. CDR3 DNA sequence: TGTGCCAGCGGGCATAGCAATCAGCCCCAGCATTTT. Its translation is CASGHSNQPQHF.

The rearrangement joins TRBV29-1 to TRBJ2-3, with 8 bases that match TRBD2. CDR3 length equals 13 residues. Trimming removed 7 bases from V and 4 bases from J; junction bases left unmatched: 7. Looked up from germline, CDR1 is SQVTM and CDR2 is ANQGSEA. DNA of the CDR3: TGCAGCGCCGATCGGGGGGGGGCAGATACGCAGTATTTT. Its translation is CSADRGGADTQYF.

The chain uses TRBV28 and TRBJ2-6, with D perhaps TRBD1 (5 bases). Trimming pared 3 bases from V and 2 bases from J, leaving 14 bases between. CDR3 length: 17 residues. The V gene's germline CDR1 is MDHEN and CDR2 SYDVKM. The CDR3 DNA follows: TGTGCCAGCAGTTTTCGGCAGGGTAACCCTGGGGCCAACGTCCTGACTTTC. It yields the protein CASSFRQGNPGANVLTF.

This clone was picked up a small number of times. In DNA, the CDR3 is TGTGCCAGTTACGACTGGGGGGCCGGCGACACTGAAGCTTTCTTT. The encoded protein is CASYDWGAGDTEAFF. The rearrangement joins TRBV19 to TRBJ1-1; weak D call: TRBD1 (6 bases). The CDR3 totals 15 residues. V dropped 8 bases and J dropped 3 bases, with 19 bases sitting between them. Germline V CDR1 and CDR2: LNHDA, SQIVND (reference sequence). Looking up the rest from reference TRBV19 and TRBJ1-1 gives the full variable domain: DGGITQSPKYLFRKEGQNVTLSCEQNLNHDAMYWYRQDPGQGLRLIYYSQIVNDFQKGDIAEGYSVSREKKESFPLTVTSAQKNPTAFYLCASYDWGAGDTEAFFGQGTRLTVV.

The chain is built from TRBV28 and TRBJ1-2; weak D call: TRBD1 (6 bases). The CDR3 is made up of 12 amino acids. V shed 7 bases and J shed 8 bases, with 14 bases lying between them. CDR1 and CDR2 (germline): MDHEN, SYDVKM. The CDR3 region has the DNA TGTGCCAGCACTACAGGGATTGACGGCTACACCTTC. Its protein is CASTTGIDGYTF.

In DNA form, the CDR3 reads TGTGCCAGCAGTTACTCAGGCCTCTATGGCTACACCTTC. Translated: CASSYSGLYGYTF. The chain couples TRBV6-2 or TRBV6-3 to TRBJ1-2; no clear D. Germline V CDR1 and CDR2: MNHEY, SVGEGT. This CDR3 has 13 residues. V lost 0 bases and J lost 4, with 6 bases in between.

This clone was detected once. The genes are TRBV19 and TRBJ2-6; D is perhaps TRBD2 (6 bases). V dropped 3 bases and J dropped 2 bases, with 20 bases sitting between them. The CDR3 has 19 residues. In germline, CDR1 is LNHDA, CDR2 SQIVND (reference sequence). The CDR3 sequence is CASSIRGDLWRAGANVLTF. DNA of the CDR3: TGTGCCAGTAGTATTCGTGGCGACCTGTGGAGGGCTGGGGCCAACGTCCTGACTTTC.